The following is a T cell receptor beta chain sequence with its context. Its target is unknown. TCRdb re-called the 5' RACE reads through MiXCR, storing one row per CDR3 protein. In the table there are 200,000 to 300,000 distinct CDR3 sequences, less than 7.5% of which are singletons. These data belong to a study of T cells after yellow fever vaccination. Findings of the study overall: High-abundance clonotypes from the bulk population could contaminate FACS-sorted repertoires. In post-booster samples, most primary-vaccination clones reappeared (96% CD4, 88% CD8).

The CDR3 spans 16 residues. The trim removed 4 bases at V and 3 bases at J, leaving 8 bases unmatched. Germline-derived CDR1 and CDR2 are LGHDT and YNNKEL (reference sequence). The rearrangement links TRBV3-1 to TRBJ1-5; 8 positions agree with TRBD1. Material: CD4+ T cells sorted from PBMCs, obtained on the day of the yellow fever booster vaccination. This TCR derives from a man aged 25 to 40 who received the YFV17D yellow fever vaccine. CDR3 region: CASSPTTGANNQPQHF. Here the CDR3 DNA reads TGTGCCAGCAGCCCAACGACAGGGGCGAACAATCAGCCCCAGCATTTT.